A selection of T cell receptor beta chains follows, all from one sample in a study of regulatory T cells in long-lasting Graves disease. TCRdb itself ran the multiplex PCR reads through MiXCR, one entry per CDR3 protein. The sample has fewer than 650,000 distinct CDR3 sequences, about 15% seen once. The same data also contributed to another study, on T cells in Graves' hyperthyroidism and ophthalmopathy.

The material sequenced was peripheral blood mononuclear cells (PBMCs), taken at new diagnosis, from a patient treated with antithyroid drugs. Receptors originate from a man aged 18 to 29 with Graves disease. Both conserved end residues are part of each CDR3.

v_gene	CDR3aa
TRBV7-9	CASSPPSVTDTQYF
TRBV20-1	CSAETSAYANTGELFF
TRBV19	CASKLQGNQPQHF
TRBV11-2	CASSFHEQYF
TRBV11-2	CASRFPGRGNYEQYF
TRBV20-1	CSAGGPNYNEQFF
TRBV20-1	CSARQPSGAHLGYEQYF
TRBV30	CAGTSGDQETQYF
TRBV7-8	CASSGTEAAGGYTF
TRBV28	CASSSPPLASNEQFF
TRBV6-2/TRBV6-3	CASSYYGGGSYEQYF
TRBV16	CASSQSFTREAYEQYF
TRBV6-1	CASTSKAEIYNEQFF
TRBV29-1	CSANRDNEKLFF
TRBV30	CAWEQGANTEAFF
TRBV12-5	CASGSKLGTDTEAFF
TRBV4-2	CASSQAAGNTEAFF
TRBV6-1	CATTLKPEDIYYGYTF
TRBV27	CASSFEGVNTEAFF